The 29 T cell receptor beta chains reported below all come from one sample, sequenced in a study of naive and memory T cell subsets. The beta constant-region primer was an equimolar mix of two oligonucleotides covering TRBC1 and TRBC2. Ligated cDNA was amplified by four rounds of PCR with nested alpha and beta constant-region primers and SP2. One entry per CDR3 protein, called by TCRdb with MiXCR from the UMI-ligation and nested PCR reads. The repertoire holds roughly 92,000 distinct CDR3 sequences, with about 11% as singletons. Study-wide results and limits: Possibly reflecting memory cells re-expressing CD45RA, a few larger clonotypes occurred in naive repertoires, especially CD8.

These receptors' targets are unknown. Sequences were obtained from naive CD4+ T cells from blood. These receptors originate from a human donor in good health.

The CDR3 protein is CASSPRTVGGNQPQHF. The CDR3 nucleotides are TGTGCCAGCAGTCCCAGGACAGTCGGGGGCAATCAGCCCCAGCATTTT. This chain links TRBV6-6 with TRBJ1-5; a possible D gene is TRBD1 (6 bases). This CDR3 region has 16 residues. The V gene lost 5 bases and the J gene lost 2 bases, with 16 bases spanning the gap. Germline V gene data show CDR1 as MNHNY and CDR2 as SVGAGI (reference sequence).

This chain uses TRBV7-2 with TRBJ1-5, with unresolved D. V gave up 5 bases and J gave up 8 bases, with 19 bases separating them. This CDR3 has 15 amino acids. Germline assignment: CDR1 SGHTA and CDR2 FQGNSA. This CDR3 reads CASSRRRQREEPQHF. CDR3 coding DNA: TGTGCCAGCAGCCGACGAAGGCAACGCGAAGAGCCCCAGCATTTT.

This clonotype appeared a few times. The CDR3 DNA sequence: TGCAGTGCACCTACTAGCGGAGTTAAAGAGACCCAGTACTTC. This gives the protein CSAPTSGVKETQYF. This chain uses TRBV20-1 with TRBJ2-5; 8 nucleotides match TRBD2. CDR1 and CDR2 (germline): DFQATT, SNEGSKA (reference sequence). V lost 6 bases, J lost 3 bases, and 9 bases stayed unmatched. The CDR3 runs 14 residues.

This clonotype has a count of ten or more. The chain couples TRBV6-2 or TRBV6-3 to TRBJ2-3; 7 nucleotides line up with TRBD1. There are 14 residues in the CDR3. V shed 7 bases and J 0 bases; nucleotides not matched to a gene: 4. The V gene's germline CDR1 is MNHEY and CDR2 SVGEGT. The CDR3 reads CASTRDSSTDTQYF. DNA of the CDR3: TGTGCCAGCACCCGGGACAGCAGCACAGATACGCAGTATTTT.

This clonotype has more than one count but fewer than ten. The chain joins TRBV29-1 to TRBJ2-1, with D perhaps TRBD1 or TRBD2 (6 bases each). Germline V gene lookup returns CDR1 SQVTM and CDR2 ANQGSEA. Deletions cut 5 bases from V and 0 bases from J, with 17 bases between. There are 16 residues in the CDR3. In DNA form, the CDR3 reads TGCAGCGTTTCTCGCGGGACACCTTACTCCTACAATGAGCAGTTCTTC. It encodes CSVSRGTPYSYNEQFF.

The V and J genes are TRBV7-2 and TRBJ2-5; tentatively, D is TRBD1 (5 bases). The V end lost 4 bases, the J end lost 1 base, and 16 bases lay between the germline ends. The length of the CDR3 is 16 residues. CDR1 is SGHTA, CDR2 FQGNSA, per germline. This chain's CDR3 is CASSSISWGVQETQYF. The CDR3 region has the DNA TGTGCCAGCAGCTCGATTAGTTGGGGCGTCCAAGAGACCCAGTACTTC.

This clonotype has a count of ten or more. The genes are TRBV18 and TRBJ1-4; tentatively, D is TRBD1 (5 bases). The CDR3 runs to 15 residues. The germline V and J ends were trimmed by 3 bases and 5 bases, with 13 bases remaining between them. Germline values: CDR1 KGHSH, CDR2 LQKENI. CDR3 coding DNA: TGTGCCAGCTCACCCTCGGGACTCATAAATGAAAAACTGTTTTTT. It encodes CASSPSGLINEKLFF.

For this clonotype: A much larger clonotype is one base distant, so this may be a read error. This sequence joins TRBV11-3 and TRBJ2-2; no reliable D call. V lost 1 base to trimming and J lost 5 bases, with 8 bases between them. The CDR3 loop spans 14 amino acids. The V gene's germline CDR1 is SGHNT and CDR2 YENEEA. CDR3 protein: CASSLASGTGELFF. The CDR3 nucleotides read TGTGCCAGCAGCTTAGCTTCTGGAACCGGGGAGCTGTTTTTT.

This clonotype was detected only a few times. The CDR3: CASSEGQGDSVTGELFF. CDR3 nucleotide sequence: TGCGCCAGCAGCGAAGGACAGGGGGATTCGGTCACCGGGGAGCTGTTTTTT. The chain combines TRBV5-1 with TRBJ2-2; 10 nucleotides match TRBD1. With V trimmed by 4 bases and J by 4 bases, 10 bases remained unmatched. Germline-derived CDR1 and CDR2 are SGHRS and YFSETQ. There are 17 residues in the CDR3.

This clonotype was detected many times. The chain uses TRBV12-3 or TRBV12-4 and TRBJ2-2, with D uncertain. This CDR3 has 14 amino acids. V dropped 4 bases and J dropped 9 bases, with 15 bases sitting between them. CDR3 nucleotide sequence: TGTGCCAGCAGTTCTCTAGGACCGCTCCGGGAGCTGTTTTTT. Protein product: CASSSLGPLRELFF.

This clonotype turned up a few times. The chain joins TRBV4-3 to TRBJ1-4; D gene ambiguous. The CDR3 runs to 15 residues. Trimming pared 0 bases from V and 8 bases from J, leaving 13 bases between. Germline values: CDR1 LGHNA, CDR2 YSLEER. CDR3 protein: CASSQDGLPREKLFF. The CDR3 DNA reads as TGCGCCAGCAGCCAAGACGGCCTGCCGAGGGAAAAACTGTTTTTT.

This clonotype came up many times. This CDR3 reads CASSLAPLAGAYNEQFF. CDR3 bases: TGTGCCAGCAGCCTGGCCCCACTAGCGGGTGCTTACAATGAGCAGTTCTTC. The chain carries TRBV28 and TRBJ2-1; 9 bases map to TRBD2. The CDR3 has 17 residues. Per the germline V gene, CDR1 is MDHEN and CDR2 is SYDVKM. V was clipped by 6 bases and J by 4 bases; unmatched bases: 13. The whole variable domain, filled in from reference TRBV28 and TRBJ2-1, reads DVKVTQSSRYLVKRTGEKVFLECVQDMDHENMFWYRQDPGLGLRLIYFSYDVKMKEKGDIPEGYSVSREKKERFSLILESASTNQTSMYLCASSLAPLAGAYNEQFFGPGTRLTVL.

This clonotype was counted at least ten times. The rearrangement links TRBV12-3 or TRBV12-4 to TRBJ2-7, with 12 bases matching TRBD1. The V segment lost 3 bases and the J segment 6 bases; nucleotides outside the gene matches: 9. The length of the CDR3 is 16 residues. For the CDR3, the DNA is TGTGCCAGCAGTTTGAGTATTGGGACAGGGGGCTCCGAGCAGTACTTC. This sequence encodes CASSLSIGTGGSEQYF.

This clonotype was seen only a few times. The chain couples TRBV5-1 to TRBJ2-3; TRBD2 is a possible D gene (6 bases). V was pared by 5 bases and J by 3 bases, with 10 bases between. The CDR3 consists of 13 residues. Germline-derived CDR1 and CDR2 are SGHRS and YFSETQ. CDR3 residues: CASRLAETDTQYF. The CDR3 nucleotides read TGCGCCAGCAGATTAGCGGAGACAGATACGCAGTATTTT.

This clonotype was counted only a few times. The V gene is TRBV7-2, the J gene TRBJ2-1; D gene unclear. The CDR3 covers 15 residues. Trimming removed 1 base from V and 0 bases from J, with 7 bases in between. Germline V gene data show CDR1 as SGHTA and CDR2 as FQGNSA. CDR3 nucleotide sequence: TGTGCCAGCAGCTTAGAGGTTAGCTCCTACAATGAGCAGTTCTTC. Its translation is CASSLEVSSYNEQFF. Based on the CDR3 plus reference TRBV7-2 and TRBJ2-1, the full variable domain is GAGVSQSPSNKVTEKGKDVELRCDPISGHTALYWYRQSLGQGLEFLIYFQGNSAPDKSGLPSDRFSAERTGGSVSTLTIQRTQQEDSAVYLCASSLEVSSYNEQFFGPGTRLTVL.

This clonotype was picked up a small number of times. The chain recombines TRBV7-3 with TRBJ2-1; 14 nucleotides match TRBD2. With 5 bases clipped from V and 9 bases from J, the junction kept 12 bases outside the gene matches. CDR3 length equals 17 residues. From germline, CDR1 is SGHTA and CDR2 FQGTGA. CDR3 nucleotides: TGTGCCAGCAGCGCAACACCAGGACTAGCGGGAGGAGTTGAGCAGTTCTTC. It is translated as CASSATPGLAGGVEQFF.

The V call is TRBV21-1, the J call TRBJ2-7; TRBD1 is the table's D call, not checked against the DNA. TRBV21-1 corresponds to a pseudogene. The CDR3 is 13 amino acids. The CDR3 is CASSYRGIYEQYF. In DNA form, the CDR3 reads TGTGCCAGCAGCTACAGGGGGATCTACGAGCAGTACTTC.

The chain links TRBV5-1 to TRBJ2-7; 8 bases are a match to TRBD1. Per germline, CDR1 SGHRS and CDR2 YFSETQ. Losses at the gene ends were 2 bases for V and 3 bases for J; bases not matched to a gene: 7. This CDR3 contains 15 residues. The CDR3 region is CASSLQGGSFYEQYF. The DNA for the CDR3 is TGCGCCAGCAGCTTACAGGGGGGATCTTTCTACGAGCAGTACTTC.

In this sample, this clonotype turned up a few times. The rearrangement links TRBV7-3 to TRBJ2-3, with 7 bases lining up with TRBD2. The V and J ends lost 3 bases and 6 bases, in that order; junction bases with no gene match: 3. The CDR3 totals 13 residues. Germline values: CDR1 SGHTA, CDR2 FQGTGA. The CDR3 protein is CASSFTTSDTQYF. The CDR3 DNA sequence: TGTGCCAGCAGCTTCACGACTAGCGATACGCAGTATTTT. Full variable domain (outside the CDR3, taken from reference TRBV7-3 and TRBJ2-3): GAGVSQTPSNKVTEKGKYVELRCDPISGHTALYWYRQSLGQGPEFLIYFQGTGAADDSGLPNDRFFAVRPEGSVSTLKIQRTERGDSAVYLCASSFTTSDTQYFGPGTRLTVL.

The chain recombines TRBV4-3 with TRBJ2-3, with 8 bases fitting TRBD2. This CDR3 comprises 16 residues. Losses at the gene ends were 0 bases for V and 3 bases for J; bases not matched to a gene: 5. Germline V gene sequence: CDR1 LGHNA, CDR2 YSLEER. This CDR3 reads CASSQERAGDTDTQYF. CDR3 nucleotide sequence: TGCGCCAGCAGCCAAGAAAGAGCGGGAGATACAGATACGCAGTATTTT.

This clonotype was counted at least ten times. The V and J genes are TRBV28 and TRBJ2-1, with D unclear. Germline-derived CDR1 and CDR2 are MDHEN and SYDVKM. This CDR3 is built from 11 residues. The germline V and J ends were trimmed by 1 base and 7 bases, with 2 bases remaining between them. The CDR3 DNA reads as TGTGCCAGCAGTTTATTGAATGAGCAGTTCTTC. This codes for CASSLLNEQFF. Complete variable domain (other parts from reference TRBV28 and TRBJ2-1): DVKVTQSSRYLVKRTGEKVFLECVQDMDHENMFWYRQDPGLGLRLIYFSYDVKMKEKGDIPEGYSVSREKKERFSLILESASTNQTSMYLCASSLLNEQFFGPGTRLTVL.

This clonotype was detected only once. In DNA form, the CDR3 reads TGTGCCACTACGGGACCGCCGACCTACGAGCAGTACTTC. Protein product: CATTGPPTYEQYF. The chain employs TRBV28 and TRBJ2-7; D assignment may be TRBD1 or TRBD2 (5 bases each). The CDR3 runs to 13 residues. Between the trimmed V and J ends, which lost 10 bases and 2 bases, there was a span of 15 bases. CDR1 and CDR2 from the germline V gene are MDHEN and SYDVKM.

The chain is built from TRBV2 and TRBJ1-2; D is unclear. This CDR3 is 14 amino acids long. V lost 6 bases to trimming and J lost 7 bases, with 18 bases between them. Looked up from germline, CDR1 is SNHLY and CDR2 is FYNNEI. The CDR3 bases are TGTGCCAGCAGCCGGGGTGGATGGTCTTTTGGCTACACCTTC. This encodes CASSRGGWSFGYTF. The entire variable domain, with the rest obtained from reference TRBV2 and TRBJ1-2, is as follows: EPEVTQTPSHQVTQMGQEVILRCVPISNHLYFYWYRQILGQKVEFLVSFYNNEISEKSEIFDDQFSVERPDGSNFTLKIRSTKLEDSAMYFCASSRGGWSFGYTFGSGTRLTVV.

This chain uses TRBV5-1 with TRBJ2-1; TRBD2 agrees at 12 bases. The CDR3 is 16 amino acids. V shed 4 bases, J shed 6 bases, and the junction held 8 bases outside the gene matches. Germline lookup yields CDR1 SGHRS and CDR2 YFSETQ. CDR3 sequence reads: CASSRASGGASNEQFF. The CDR3, as DNA: TGCGCCAGCAGCAGGGCTAGCGGGGGGGCATCCAATGAGCAGTTCTTC. The complete variable domain, with remaining parts taken from reference TRBV5-1 and TRBJ2-1, reads KAGVTQTPRYLIKTRGQQVTLSCSPISGHRSVSWYQQTPGQGLQFLFEYFSETQRNKGNFPGRFSGRQFSNSRSEMNVSTLELGDSALYLCASSRASGGASNEQFFGPGTRLTVL.

In its sample, this clonotype was seen a few times. The rearrangement links TRBV7-2 to TRBJ2-3; 8 bases are a match to TRBD2. V lost 3 bases, J lost 1 base, and 6 bases stayed unmatched. Per the germline V gene, CDR1 is SGHTA and CDR2 is FQGNSA. This CDR3 spans 16 amino acids. The CDR3 sequence is CASSFQLAAGTDTQYF. The CDR3 region has the DNA TGTGCCAGCAGCTTCCAACTAGCGGCCGGCACAGATACGCAGTATTTT.

This clonotype was counted a few times. The V and J genes are TRBV6-5 and TRBJ2-4, with a weak D call TRBD1 (6 bases). Between the trimmed V and J ends, which lost 6 bases and 1 base, there was a span of 13 bases. Germline V gene data show CDR1 as MNHEY and CDR2 as SVGAGI. The CDR3 has 15 residues. The CDR3 sequence: CASSRTGTAKNIQYF. The DNA for the CDR3 is TGTGCCAGCAGCCGCACAGGGACGGCCAAAAACATTCAGTACTTC.

This clonotype was counted between two and nine times. The chain is built from TRBV13 and TRBJ2-7; a possible D gene is TRBD2 (7 bases). The CDR3 length is 14 residues. Per the germline V gene, CDR1 is PRHDT and CDR2 is FYEKMQ (reference sequence). V was trimmed by 2 bases and J by 7 bases, leaving 15 bases between them. DNA for the CDR3: TGTGCCAGCAGCTTACCGGGGGGCCCTACGGAGCAGTACTTC. Translating it yields CASSLPGGPTEQYF.

This clonotype was recorded many times. CDR3 sequence: CASSLDAKNIQYF. CDR3 nucleotide sequence: TGTGCCAGCAGTTTGGACGCCAAAAACATTCAGTACTTC. The chain has TRBV12-3 or TRBV12-4 and TRBJ2-4; no clear D. The V end lost 3 bases, the J end lost 1 base, and 4 bases lay between the germline ends. The CDR3 is 13 amino acids.

This clonotype was recorded at least ten times. The chain combines TRBV7-2 with TRBJ2-7, with D possibly TRBD2 on 5 matching bases. The length of the CDR3 is 15 residues. V lost 6 bases, J lost 3 bases, and 18 bases lay in between. Germline V gene data show CDR1 as SGHTA and CDR2 as FQGNSA. CDR3 sequence reads: CASSAPWTGNYEQYF. The CDR3 nucleotides are TGTGCCAGCAGTGCACCATGGACTGGCAACTACGAGCAGTACTTC.